This is a list of T cell receptor beta chains from one sample in a study of beta chain features in type 1 diabetes. The assay was immunoSEQ multiplex PCR, and TCRdb's table has in-frame clones only and misses some. Of 400,000 to 500,000 clones listed, approximately 15% were seen once; the top ten hold 0.035% to 0.04%. The material sequenced was naive CD4+ T cells from blood. Source of these receptors: a man aged 25-45 years in good health. The CDR3 runs from the conserved cysteine through the conserved F or W. A D gene is named only where the DNA matches it firmly. Clone size appears in some rows only: once, few, many, or a class for an expanded clone.

CDR3 DNA | CDR3 protein | clone size | CDR3 length | D gene | J gene | V gene
TGTGCCAGCAGCGCCCGGCGGGGTCAAGAGACCCAGTACTTC | CASSARRGQETQYF | few | 14 | - | TRBJ2-5 | TRBV9
TGTGCCAGCAGCGTAGCCCTAGCGGGAGGAGTCCAAGAGACCCAGTACTTC | CASSVALAGGVQETQYF | - | 17 | TRBD2 | TRBJ2-5 | TRBV9
TGTGCCAGCAGCGCCGGACAGCCAGGCAATCAGCCCCAGCATTTT | CASSAGQPGNQPQHF | few | 15 | - | TRBJ1-5 | TRBV11-2
TGTGCTAGTGGTTTGGTAGGACAGCTTGCTAACTATGGCTACACCTTC | CASGLVGQLANYGYTF | - | 16 | - | TRBJ1-2 | TRBV12-5
TGTGCCAGCAGTGGTGGCACTAGCGGCCCCTACAATGAGCAGTTCTTC | CASSGGTSGPYNEQFF | few | 16 | TRBD2 | TRBJ2-1 | TRBV25-1
TGTGCCAGCAGCTTTCAAATTGGGGGCACAGATACGCAGTATTTT | CASSFQIGGTDTQYF | few | 15 | - | TRBJ2-3 | TRBV7-2
TGTGCCAGCAGCTTAGTGGCAGGGGAGAACACTGAAGCTTTCTTT | CASSLVAGENTEAFF | - | 15 | - | TRBJ1-1 | TRBV7-9
TGTGCCTGGAGTGTAGGGCAGAACACCGGGGAGCTGTTTTTT | CAWSVGQNTGELFF | many | 14 | - | TRBJ2-2 | TRBV30
TGTGCCAGCTCACAAGACATCCGTGATGAGCAGTTCTTC | CASSQDIRDEQFF | few | 13 | - | TRBJ2-1 | TRBV18
TGTGCCAGCACCGGAGACAGGGGTGGGCAAGAGACCCAGTACTTC | CASTGDRGGQETQYF | - | 15 | TRBD1 | TRBJ2-5 | TRBV2
TGTGCCAGCAGCCAATCGGACAGGGTGTTAACCTATGGCTACACCTTC | CASSQSDRVLTYGYTF | few | 16 | TRBD1 | TRBJ1-2 | TRBV4-2
TGTGCCAGCAGCTTGGTGGGACAGAACACTGAAGCTTTCTTT | CASSLVGQNTEAFF | - | 14 | - | TRBJ1-1 | TRBV5-4
TGCAGCGTTGTCTCCGGGGGCGATGGCTACACCTTC | CSVVSGGDGYTF | few | 12 | - | TRBJ1-2 | TRBV29-1
TGCGCCAGCAGCCCCTCGGAGACTAGCGTCACAGATACGCAGTATTTT | CASSPSETSVTDTQYF | - | 16 | TRBD2 | TRBJ2-3 | TRBV4-3
TGTGCCAGCAGCTTGTCATTTGAGCAGTACTTC | CASSLSFEQYF | - | 11 | - | TRBJ2-7 | TRBV7-2
TGCGCCAGCAGCCAAGATGGTCTCGGCAGGGAGACCCAGTACTTC | CASSQDGLGRETQYF | few | 15 | - | TRBJ2-5 | TRBV4-3
TGTGCCAGCATTCATGGGGCTGACACAGATACGCAGTATTTT | CASIHGADTDTQYF | - | 14 | - | TRBJ2-3 | TRBV6-9
TGTGCCTCAGCCGGAAACGAGCAGTACTTC | CASAGNEQYF | - | 10 | - | TRBJ2-7 | TRBV6-6
TGTGCCAGCAGCTTAGGCCCAGGCCCCCAAAACATTCAGTACTTC | CASSLGPGPQNIQYF | - | 15 | - | TRBJ2-4 | TRBV7-2
TGTGCCAGCAGCCCTCTAGCGGGAGCAGATACGCAGTATTTT | CASSPLAGADTQYF | few | 14 | TRBD2 | TRBJ2-3 | TRBV7-2
TGTGCCAGCAGCTCCCGGGTCCTTTCAAAAAGCACAGATACGCAGTATTTT | CASSSRVLSKSTDTQYF | - | 17 | - | TRBJ2-3 | TRBV7-6
TGTGCCTGGAGTGCCCGAGAAGCCCAGTACTTC | CAWSAREAQYF | few | 11 | - | TRBJ2-5 | TRBV30
TGTGCCTGGAGTGGCGGGGGGGCCAGCGAGGACCAGTACTTC | CAWSGGGASEDQYF | - | 14 | TRBD2 | TRBJ2-5 | TRBV30
TGTGCCCTCAGCTTGGTCGGTGACGAGACCCAGTACTTC | CALSLVGDETQYF | few | 13 | - | TRBJ2-5 | TRBV5-4
TGTGCCAGCAGCTTAAGCAACACTGAAGCTTTCTTT | CASSLSNTEAFF | few | 12 | - | TRBJ1-1 | TRBV7-2
TGTGCCTGGAGGACGGGGAACACTGAAGCTTTCTTT | CAWRTGNTEAFF | many | 12 | - | TRBJ1-1 | TRBV30
TGTGCCAGCAGCCCGGGATTGGATTATGGCAATCAGCCCCAGCATTTT | CASSPGLDYGNQPQHF | few | 16 | - | TRBJ1-5 | TRBV11-2
TGTGCCAGCAGTGAAGGGACAGGGATCTACTATGGCTACACCTTC | CASSEGTGIYYGYTF | few | 15 | TRBD1 | TRBJ1-2 | TRBV25-1
TGTGCCAGCAGCGTCGGCCGGGCAGATACGCAGTATTTT | CASSVGRADTQYF | many | 13 | - | TRBJ2-3 | TRBV9
TGCGCCAGCAGCTTAACACAGGGTTATCTCTACGAGCAGTACTTC | CASSLTQGYLYEQYF | few | 15 | - | TRBJ2-7 | TRBV5-1
TGTGCCTCAGAGGGGAGGGCCGGCGGTGATGAGCAGTTCTTC | CASEGRAGGDEQFF | - | 14 | TRBD2 | TRBJ2-1 | TRBV28
TGTGCCAGCAGCTCCTCCGGGACTAGCGCAGATACGCAGTATTTT | CASSSSGTSADTQYF | - | 15 | TRBD2 | TRBJ2-3 | TRBV7-2
TGCGCCAGCAGCACCTTCCCCGGCAGGGACGAAAACATTCAGTACTTC | CASSTFPGRDENIQYF | - | 16 | - | TRBJ2-4 | TRBV5-1
TGTGCCAGCACCCCCGTCGGCGGGGAGCTGTTTTTT | CASTPVGGELFF | - | 12 | - | TRBJ2-2 | TRBV25-1
TGCGCCAGCAGCGAGGGCCGAGGTGAAAAACTGTTTTTT | CASSEGRGEKLFF | few | 13 | - | TRBJ1-4 | TRBV5-1
TGTGCCAGCAGCGTAGGTTCCGGGTTAGGCTCCGGAGAGACCCAGTACTTC | CASSVGSGLGSGETQYF | few | 17 | - | TRBJ2-5 | TRBV9
TGTGCCAGCAGACTTAGCGGGGGGGCCGGGAATGAGCAGTTCTTC | CASRLSGGAGNEQFF | - | 15 | TRBD2 | TRBJ2-1 | TRBV2
TGTGCCAGCAGCAGGACCTCCCCCCGAGAGACCCAGTACTTC | CASSRTSPRETQYF | few | 14 | - | TRBJ2-5 | TRBV7-8
TGTGCCAGCAGTGAAACGCTGCGGAACACTGAAGCTTTCTTT | CASSETLRNTEAFF | few | 14 | - | TRBJ1-1 | TRBV2
TGTGCCAGCAGCTTAGGTTCCCAGGCCTCCTACAATGAGCAGTTCTTC | CASSLGSQASYNEQFF | few | 16 | - | TRBJ2-1 | TRBV7-9
TGCGCCAGCAAAAAGCCAGAGGGACCCGACCAAGAGACCCAGTACTTC | CASKKPEGPDQETQYF | few | 16 | - | TRBJ2-5 | TRBV5-1
TGCAGTGCTAGGGTGGTCACTGAAGCTTTCTTT | CSARVVTEAFF | few | 11 | - | TRBJ1-1 | TRBV20-1
TGCGCCAGCAGCCAAGAACTTATAACAGATACGCAGTATTTT | CASSQELITDTQYF | - | 14 | - | TRBJ2-3 | TRBV4-1
TGTGCCAGCAGCTCACGGACTAGACCAGATACGCAGTATTTT | CASSSRTRPDTQYF | few | 14 | TRBD2 | TRBJ2-3 | TRBV9